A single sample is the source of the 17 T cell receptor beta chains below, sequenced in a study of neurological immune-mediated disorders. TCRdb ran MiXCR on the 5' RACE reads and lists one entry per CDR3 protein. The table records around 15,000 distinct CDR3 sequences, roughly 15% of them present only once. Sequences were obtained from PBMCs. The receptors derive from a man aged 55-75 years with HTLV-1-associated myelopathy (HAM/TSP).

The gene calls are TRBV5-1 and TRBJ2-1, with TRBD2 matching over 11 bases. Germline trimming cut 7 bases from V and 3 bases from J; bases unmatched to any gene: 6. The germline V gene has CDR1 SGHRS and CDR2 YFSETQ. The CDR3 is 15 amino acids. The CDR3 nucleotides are TGCGCCAGCCCGCCTACTAGCGGGAGCTACAATGAGCAGTTCTTC. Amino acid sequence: CASPPTSGSYNEQFF.

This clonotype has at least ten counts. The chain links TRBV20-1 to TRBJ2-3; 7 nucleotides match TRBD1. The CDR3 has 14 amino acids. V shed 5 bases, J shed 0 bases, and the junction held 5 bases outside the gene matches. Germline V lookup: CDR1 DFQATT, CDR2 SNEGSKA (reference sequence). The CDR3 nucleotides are TGCAGTGCTTCGGACAGGACAAGCACAGATACGCAGTATTTT. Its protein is CSASDRTSTDTQYF.

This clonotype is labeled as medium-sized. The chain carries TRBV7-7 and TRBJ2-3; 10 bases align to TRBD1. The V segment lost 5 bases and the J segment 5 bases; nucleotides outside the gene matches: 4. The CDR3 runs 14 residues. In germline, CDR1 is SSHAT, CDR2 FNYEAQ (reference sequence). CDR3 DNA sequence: TGTGCCAGCAGCCAGGGGACAGGGGAAGATACGCAGTATTTT. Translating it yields CASSQGTGEDTQYF.

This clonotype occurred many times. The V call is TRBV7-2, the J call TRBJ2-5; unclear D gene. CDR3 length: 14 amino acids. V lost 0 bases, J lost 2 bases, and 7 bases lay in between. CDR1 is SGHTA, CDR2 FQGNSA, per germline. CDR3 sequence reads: CASSLAHLQETQYF. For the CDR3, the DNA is TGTGCCAGCAGCTTAGCGCACTTACAAGAGACCCAGTACTTC.

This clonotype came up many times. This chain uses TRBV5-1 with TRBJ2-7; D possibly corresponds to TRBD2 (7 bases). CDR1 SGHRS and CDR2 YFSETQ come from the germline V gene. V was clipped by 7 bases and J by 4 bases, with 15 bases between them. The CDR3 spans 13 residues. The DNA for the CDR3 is TGCGCCAGCGGGGACCGGGGGGCATACGAGCAGTACTTC. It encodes CASGDRGAYEQYF.

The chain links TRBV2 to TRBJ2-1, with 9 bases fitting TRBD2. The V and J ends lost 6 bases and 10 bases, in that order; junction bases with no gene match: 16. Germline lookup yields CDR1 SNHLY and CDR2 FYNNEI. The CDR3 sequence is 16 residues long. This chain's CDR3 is CASRGTPGLAEQEQFF. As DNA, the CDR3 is TGTGCCAGCAGGGGGACCCCGGGACTAGCCGAACAGGAGCAGTTCTTC. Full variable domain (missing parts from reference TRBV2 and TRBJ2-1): EPEVTQTPSHQVTQMGQEVILRCVPISNHLYFYWYRQILGQKVEFLVSFYNNEISEKSEIFDDQFSVERPDGSNFTLKIRSTKLEDSAMYFCASRGTPGLAEQEQFFGPGTRLTVL.

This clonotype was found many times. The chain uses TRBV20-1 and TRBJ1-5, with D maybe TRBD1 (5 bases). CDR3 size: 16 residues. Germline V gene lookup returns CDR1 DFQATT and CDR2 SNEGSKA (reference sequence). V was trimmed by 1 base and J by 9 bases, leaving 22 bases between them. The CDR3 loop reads CSARALASGKGRPQHF. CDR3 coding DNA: TGCAGTGCTAGAGCCTTGGCTTCCGGGAAGGGACGGCCCCAGCATTTT.

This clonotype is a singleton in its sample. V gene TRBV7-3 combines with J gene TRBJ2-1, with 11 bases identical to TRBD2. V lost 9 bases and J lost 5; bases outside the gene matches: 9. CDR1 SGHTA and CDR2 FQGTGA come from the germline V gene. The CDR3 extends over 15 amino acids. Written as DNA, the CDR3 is TGTGCCAGAAGCCCACTAGCGGGGGCCCACAATGAGCAGTTCTTC. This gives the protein CARSPLAGAHNEQFF.

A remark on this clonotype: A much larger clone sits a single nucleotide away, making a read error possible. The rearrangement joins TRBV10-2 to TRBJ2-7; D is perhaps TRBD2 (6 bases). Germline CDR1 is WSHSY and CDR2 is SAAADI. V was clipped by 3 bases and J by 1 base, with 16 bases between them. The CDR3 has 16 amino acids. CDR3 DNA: TGCGCCAGCAGTGATCCTTGGGGAGGATCTTCCTACGAGCAGTACTTC. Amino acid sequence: CASSDPWGGSSYEQYF.

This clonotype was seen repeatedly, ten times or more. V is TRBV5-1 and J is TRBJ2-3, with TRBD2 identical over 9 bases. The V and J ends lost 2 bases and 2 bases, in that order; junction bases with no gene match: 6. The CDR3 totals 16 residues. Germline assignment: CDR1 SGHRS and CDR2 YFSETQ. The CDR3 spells CASSLLVAGATDTQYF. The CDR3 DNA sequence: TGCGCCAGCAGCTTATTGGTAGCGGGGGCCACAGATACGCAGTATTTT.

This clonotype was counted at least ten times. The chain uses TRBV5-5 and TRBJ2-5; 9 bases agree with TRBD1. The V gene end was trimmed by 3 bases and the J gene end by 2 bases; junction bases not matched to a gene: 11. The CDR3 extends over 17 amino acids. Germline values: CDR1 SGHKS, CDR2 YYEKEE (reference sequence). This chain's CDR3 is CASSSIPGQGRQETQYF. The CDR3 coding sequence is TGTGCCAGCAGCTCGATTCCGGGACAGGGAAGGCAAGAGACCCAGTACTTC.

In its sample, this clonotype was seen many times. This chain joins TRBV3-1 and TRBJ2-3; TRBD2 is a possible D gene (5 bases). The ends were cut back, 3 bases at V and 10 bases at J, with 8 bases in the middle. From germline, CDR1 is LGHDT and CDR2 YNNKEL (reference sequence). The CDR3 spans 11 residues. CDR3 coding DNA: TGTGCCAGCAGCCATATGGACTCGCAGTATTTT. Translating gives CASSHMDSQYF.

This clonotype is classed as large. CDR3 nucleotides: TGCGCCAGCAGCTTGGACGGTAATCAGCCCCAGCATTTT. This gives the protein CASSLDGNQPQHF. The V and J genes are TRBV5-1 and TRBJ1-5; no clear D. V lost 0 bases and J lost 4, with 5 bases in between. The CDR3 extends over 13 amino acids. From germline, CDR1 is SGHRS and CDR2 YFSETQ.

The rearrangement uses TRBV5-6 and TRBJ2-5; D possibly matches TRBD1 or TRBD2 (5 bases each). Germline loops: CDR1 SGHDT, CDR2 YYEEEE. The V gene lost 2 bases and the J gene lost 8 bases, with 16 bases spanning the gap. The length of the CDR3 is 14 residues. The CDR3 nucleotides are TGTGCCAGCAGCTTTAGACGGGGCGCTGATACCCAGTACTTC. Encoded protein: CASSFRRGADTQYF.

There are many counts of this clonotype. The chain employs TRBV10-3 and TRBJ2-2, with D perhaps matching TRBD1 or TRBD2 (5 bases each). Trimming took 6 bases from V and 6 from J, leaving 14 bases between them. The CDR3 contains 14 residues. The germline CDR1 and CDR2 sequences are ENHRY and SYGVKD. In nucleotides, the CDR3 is TGTGCCATCAGCGCCCTTCAGGGAGCCGGGGAGCTGTTTTTT. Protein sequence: CAISALQGAGELFF.

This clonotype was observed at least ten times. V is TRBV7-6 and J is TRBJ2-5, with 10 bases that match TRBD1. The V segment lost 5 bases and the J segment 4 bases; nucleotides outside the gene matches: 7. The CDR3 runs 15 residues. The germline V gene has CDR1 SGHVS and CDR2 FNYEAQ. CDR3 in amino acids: CASSLGTGALETQYF. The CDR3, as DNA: TGTGCCAGCAGCCTGGGGACAGGGGCCTTAGAGACCCAGTACTTC.

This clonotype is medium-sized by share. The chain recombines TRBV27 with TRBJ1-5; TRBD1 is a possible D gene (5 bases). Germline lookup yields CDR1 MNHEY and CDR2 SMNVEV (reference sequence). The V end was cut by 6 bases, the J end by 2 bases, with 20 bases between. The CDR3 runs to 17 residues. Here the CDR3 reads CASRRGQGGGGNQPQHF. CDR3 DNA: TGTGCCAGCAGAAGAGGGCAGGGCGGGGGTGGCAATCAGCCCCAGCATTTT.